The present TCR beta chain was sequenced within a study of response to subunit inactivated influenza vaccine. Study results and caveats: Each seasonal influenza vaccination recruits few new T cells, the authors suggested.

This clonotype appeared many times. The antigen is unknown. The CDR3 runs 14 residues. J lost 3 bases, V lost 5 bases, and 2 bases had no gene match. CDR1 MDHEN and CDR2 SYDVKM come from the germline V gene. TCRdb reprocessed the RT-PCR reads with MiXCR, giving one entry per CDR3 protein. The sample contains around 480,000 distinct CDR3 sequences, approximately 15% of which appear only once. This material consisted of CD4+ T cells sorted from PBMCs, taken about 24 months after vaccination. This receptor was identified in a man aged 50 to 69 who received an inactivated influenza vaccine. V usage is TRBV28 and J usage is TRBJ2-3; 10 positions agree with TRBD2. The CDR3 coding sequence is TGTGCCAGCAGTCCAGCGGGAGGGACAGATACGCAGTATTTT. Its translation is CASSPAGGTDTQYF.